This T cell receptor (beta chain) was recovered during a study of blood T cell repertoires in COVID-19. The length of the CDR3 is 16 residues. Profiling relied on immunoSEQ multiplex PCR, and the TCRdb table lists in-frame clones only, not all of them. The sample carries a few hundred thousand clones, more than 85% recorded once. This chain connects TRBV1 to TRBJ1-1; TRBD1, the D gene given by the table, was not confirmed from the DNA. TRBV1 is a listed pseudogene. The clonotype comes from a woman aged 60 to 75 who had recovered from COVID-19. The source material was PBMCs or T cells enriched from blood (not recorded which). The CDR3 nucleotides are TGCACCAGCAGCCAGGGTGTACGACAGGGGAACACTGAAGCTTTCTTT. It specifies CTSSQGVRQGNTEAFF.